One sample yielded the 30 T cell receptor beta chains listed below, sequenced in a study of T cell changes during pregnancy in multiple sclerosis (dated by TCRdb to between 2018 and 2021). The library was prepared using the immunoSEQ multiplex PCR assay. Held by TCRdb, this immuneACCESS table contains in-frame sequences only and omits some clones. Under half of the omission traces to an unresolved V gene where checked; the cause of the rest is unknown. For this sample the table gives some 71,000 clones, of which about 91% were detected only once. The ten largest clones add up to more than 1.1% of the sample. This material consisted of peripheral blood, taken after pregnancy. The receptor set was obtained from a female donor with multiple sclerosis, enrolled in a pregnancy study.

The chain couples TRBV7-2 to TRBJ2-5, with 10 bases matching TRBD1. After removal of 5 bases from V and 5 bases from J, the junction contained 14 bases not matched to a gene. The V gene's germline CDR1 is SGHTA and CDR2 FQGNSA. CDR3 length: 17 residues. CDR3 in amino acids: CASSVTPGQGSWETQYF. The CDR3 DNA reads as TGTGCCAGCAGCGTTACCCCGGGACAGGGGTCATGGGAGACCCAGTACTTC. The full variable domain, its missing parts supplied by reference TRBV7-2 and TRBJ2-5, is GAGVSQSPSNKVTEKGKDVELRCDPISGHTALYWYRQSLGQGLEFLIYFQGNSAPDKSGLPSDRFSAERTGGSVSTLTIQRTQQEDSAVYLCASSVTPGQGSWETQYFGPGTRLLVL.

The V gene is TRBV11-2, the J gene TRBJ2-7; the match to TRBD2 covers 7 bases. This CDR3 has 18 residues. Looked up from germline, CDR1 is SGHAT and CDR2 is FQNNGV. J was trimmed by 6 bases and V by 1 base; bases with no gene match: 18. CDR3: CASSLGDTSDRTQSEQYF. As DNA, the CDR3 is TGTGCCAGCAGCTTAGGTGATACTAGCGACCGAACCCAAAGCGAGCAGTACTTC.

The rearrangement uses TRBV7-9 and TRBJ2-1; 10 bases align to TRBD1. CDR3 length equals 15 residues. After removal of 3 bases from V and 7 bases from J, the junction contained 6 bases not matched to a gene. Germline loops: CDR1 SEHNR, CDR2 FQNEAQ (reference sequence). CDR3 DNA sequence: TGTGCCAGCAGCTTCGACAGGGGGCTGAGGAATGAGCAGTTCTTC. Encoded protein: CASSFDRGLRNEQFF.

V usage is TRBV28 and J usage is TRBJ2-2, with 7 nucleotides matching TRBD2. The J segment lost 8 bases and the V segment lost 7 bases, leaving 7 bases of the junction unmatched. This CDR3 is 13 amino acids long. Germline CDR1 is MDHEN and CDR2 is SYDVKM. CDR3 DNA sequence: TGTGCCAGCACTGGGGGGGTGAGGGGGGAGCTGTTTTTT. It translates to CASTGGVRGELFF.

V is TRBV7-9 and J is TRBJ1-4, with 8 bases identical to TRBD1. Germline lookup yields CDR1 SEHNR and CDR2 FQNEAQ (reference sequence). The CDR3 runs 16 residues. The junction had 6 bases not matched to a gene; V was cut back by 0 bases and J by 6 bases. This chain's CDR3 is CASSLASDRVDEKLFF. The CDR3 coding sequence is TGTGCCAGCAGCTTAGCCTCGGACAGGGTAGATGAAAAACTGTTTTTT.

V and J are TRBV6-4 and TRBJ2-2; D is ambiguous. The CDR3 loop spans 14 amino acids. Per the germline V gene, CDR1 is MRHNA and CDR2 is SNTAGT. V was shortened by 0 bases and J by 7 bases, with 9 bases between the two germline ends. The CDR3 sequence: CASSDSAGHGELFF. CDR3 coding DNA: TGTGCCAGCAGTGACTCGGCAGGTCACGGGGAGCTGTTTTTT.

The DNA of the CDR3 is TGTGCCAGCAGCCCGCCCCTCGGACAGGTTGAAGCTTTCTTT. Encoded protein: CASSPPLGQVEAFF. The rearrangement joins TRBV5-4 to TRBJ1-1, with 7 bases lining up with TRBD1. Germline values: CDR1 SGHNT, CDR2 YYREEE (reference sequence). This CDR3 spans 14 amino acids. Unmatched junction bases numbered 10, after V lost 4 bases and J lost 7 bases.

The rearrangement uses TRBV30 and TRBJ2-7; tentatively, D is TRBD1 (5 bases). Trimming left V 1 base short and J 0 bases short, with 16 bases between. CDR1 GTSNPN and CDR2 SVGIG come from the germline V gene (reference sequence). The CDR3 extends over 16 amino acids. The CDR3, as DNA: TGTGCCTGGAGTGGAGAAGGACACGTAAGCTCCTACGAGCAGTACTTC. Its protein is CAWSGEGHVSSYEQYF.

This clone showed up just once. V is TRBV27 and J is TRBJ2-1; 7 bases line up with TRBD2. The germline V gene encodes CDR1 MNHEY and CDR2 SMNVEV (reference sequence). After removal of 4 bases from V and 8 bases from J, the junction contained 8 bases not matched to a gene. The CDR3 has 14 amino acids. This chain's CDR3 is CASSSTSLYDEQFF. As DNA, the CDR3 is TGTGCCAGCAGTTCGACTAGCCTATATGATGAGCAGTTCTTC.

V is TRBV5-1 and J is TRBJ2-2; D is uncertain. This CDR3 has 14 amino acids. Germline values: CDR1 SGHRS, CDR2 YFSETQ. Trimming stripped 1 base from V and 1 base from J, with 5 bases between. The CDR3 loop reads CASSLIENTGELFF. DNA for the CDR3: TGCGCCAGCAGCTTGATAGAGAACACCGGGGAGCTGTTTTTT.

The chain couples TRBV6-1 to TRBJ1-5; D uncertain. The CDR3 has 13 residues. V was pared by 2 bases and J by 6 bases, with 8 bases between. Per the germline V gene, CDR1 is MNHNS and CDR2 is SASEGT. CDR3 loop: CASSERGFQPQHF. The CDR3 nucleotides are TGTGCCAGCAGTGAACGGGGTTTTCAGCCCCAGCATTTT.

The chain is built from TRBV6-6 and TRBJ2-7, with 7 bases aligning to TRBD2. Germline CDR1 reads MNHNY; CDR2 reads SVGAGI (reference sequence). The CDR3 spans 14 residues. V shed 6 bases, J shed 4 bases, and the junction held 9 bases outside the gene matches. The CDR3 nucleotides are TGTGCCAGCAGCCCCGGCGGGAGACTTTACGAGCAGTACTTC. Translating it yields CASSPGGRLYEQYF.

The CDR3 loop reads CASSARLLSGIGTDTQYF. DNA of the CDR3: TGCGCCAGCAGCGCGAGGTTACTAAGCGGGATCGGCACAGATACGCAGTATTTT. The V gene is TRBV4-1, the J gene TRBJ2-3; 7 positions match TRBD2. With 5 bases clipped from V and 1 base from J, the junction kept 15 bases outside the gene matches. CDR3 length: 18 residues. Germline assignment: CDR1 MGHRA and CDR2 YSYEKL.

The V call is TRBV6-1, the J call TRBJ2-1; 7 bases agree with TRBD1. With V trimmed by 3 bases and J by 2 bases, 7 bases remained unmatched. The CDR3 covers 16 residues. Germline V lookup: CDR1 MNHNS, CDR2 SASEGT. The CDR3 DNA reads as TGTGCCAGCAGTGAGCCGGGACAGAGAACCTACAATGAGCAGTTCTTC. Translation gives CASSEPGQRTYNEQFF.

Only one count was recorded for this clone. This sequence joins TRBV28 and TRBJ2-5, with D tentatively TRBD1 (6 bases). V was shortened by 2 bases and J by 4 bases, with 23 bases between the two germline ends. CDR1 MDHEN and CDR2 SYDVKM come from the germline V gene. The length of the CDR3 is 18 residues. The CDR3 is CASSLTLPGVVAPETQYF. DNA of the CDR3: TGTGCCAGCAGTTTAACCCTCCCAGGGGTCGTCGCCCCAGAGACCCAGTACTTC.

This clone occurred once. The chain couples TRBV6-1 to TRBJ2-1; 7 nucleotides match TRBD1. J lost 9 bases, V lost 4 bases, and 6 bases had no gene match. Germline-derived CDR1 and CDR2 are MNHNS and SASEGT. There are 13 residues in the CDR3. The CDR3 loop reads CASSGQGVGEQFF. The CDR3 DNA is TGTGCCAGCAGTGGGCAGGGGGTAGGTGAGCAGTTCTTC.

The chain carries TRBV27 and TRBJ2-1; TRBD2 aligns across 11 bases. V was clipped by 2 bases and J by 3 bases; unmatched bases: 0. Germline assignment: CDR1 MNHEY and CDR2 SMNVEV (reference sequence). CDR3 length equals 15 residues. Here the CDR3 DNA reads TGTGCCAGCAGTTTAGGGACTAGCGGCTACAATGAGCAGTTCTTC. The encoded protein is CASSLGTSGYNEQFF.

CDR3 in amino acids: CASSQRGGVRGGEQFF. The CDR3 DNA reads TGTGCCAGCAGCCAGCGAGGGGGGGTGCGTGGTGGGGAACAGTTCTTC. J is TRBJ2-1 and V is TRBV14; weak D call: TRBD2 (7 bases). V gave up 3 bases and J gave up 13 bases, with 25 bases separating them. The CDR3 extends over 16 amino acids. Germline V gives CDR1 SGHDN, CDR2 FVKESK.

The CDR3, as DNA: TGTGCCAGCAGCTTAGAACAGGGTAATTACGACTATGGCTACACCTTC. Translated, it gives CASSLEQGNYDYGYTF. This chain uses TRBV11-3 with TRBJ1-2; D might be TRBD1 (6 bases). The CDR3 is 16 residues long. In germline, CDR1 is SGHNT, CDR2 YENEEA. The V gene lost 0 bases and the J gene lost 3 bases, with 14 bases spanning the gap.

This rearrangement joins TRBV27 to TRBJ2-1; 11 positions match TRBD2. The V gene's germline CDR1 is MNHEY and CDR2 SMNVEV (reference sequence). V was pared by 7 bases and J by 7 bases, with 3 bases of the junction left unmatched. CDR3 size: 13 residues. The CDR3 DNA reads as TGTGCCAGCACCGGACTAGCGGGTAATGAGCAGTTCTTC. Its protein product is CASTGLAGNEQFF.

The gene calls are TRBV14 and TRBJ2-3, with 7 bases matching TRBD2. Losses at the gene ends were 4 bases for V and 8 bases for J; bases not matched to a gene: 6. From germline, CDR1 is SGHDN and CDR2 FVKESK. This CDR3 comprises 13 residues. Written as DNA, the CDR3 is TGTGCCAGCAGCCTAGCGGGTGGGACTACGCAGTATTTT. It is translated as CASSLAGGTTQYF.

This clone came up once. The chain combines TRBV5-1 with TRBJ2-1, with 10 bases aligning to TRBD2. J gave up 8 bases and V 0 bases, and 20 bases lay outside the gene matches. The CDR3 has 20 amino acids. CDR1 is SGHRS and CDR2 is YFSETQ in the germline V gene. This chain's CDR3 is CASSLVGWRLAGEFYYEQFF. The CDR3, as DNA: TGCGCCAGCAGCTTGGTGGGATGGCGGCTAGCGGGAGAATTTTACTATGAGCAGTTCTTC.

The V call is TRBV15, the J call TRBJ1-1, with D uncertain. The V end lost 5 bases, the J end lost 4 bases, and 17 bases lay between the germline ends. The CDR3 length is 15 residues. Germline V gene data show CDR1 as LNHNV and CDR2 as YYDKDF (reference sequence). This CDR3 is CATSPRAREGTEAFF. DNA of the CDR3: TGTGCCACCAGCCCGAGGGCCCGGGAGGGCACTGAAGCTTTCTTT.

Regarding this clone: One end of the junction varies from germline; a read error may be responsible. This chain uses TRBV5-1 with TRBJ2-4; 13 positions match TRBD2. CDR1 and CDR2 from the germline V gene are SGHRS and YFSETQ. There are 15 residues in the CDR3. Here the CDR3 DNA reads TGCGCCAGCAGCTTGGAGACTAGCGGGAGGCCCGTCAAAAACTTC. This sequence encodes CASSLETSGRPVKNF. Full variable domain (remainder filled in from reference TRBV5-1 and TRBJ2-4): KAGVTQTPRYLIKTRGQQVTLSCSPISGHRSVSWYQQTPGQGLQFLFEYFSETQRNKGNFPGRFSGRQFSNSRSEMNVSTLELGDSALYLCASSLETSGRPVKNFGAGTRLSVL.

CDR3 bases: TGTGCCAGCAGCGTCCCCTCTGGGGCGCCCAGGGAGCAGTACTTC. This translates into CASSVPSGAPREQYF. The genes are TRBV5-4 and TRBJ2-7; D is possibly TRBD1 (5 bases). The germline gives CDR1 SGHNT, CDR2 YYREEE (reference sequence). V lost 4 bases and J 7 bases, leaving 21 bases between the germline ends. The CDR3 covers 15 residues.

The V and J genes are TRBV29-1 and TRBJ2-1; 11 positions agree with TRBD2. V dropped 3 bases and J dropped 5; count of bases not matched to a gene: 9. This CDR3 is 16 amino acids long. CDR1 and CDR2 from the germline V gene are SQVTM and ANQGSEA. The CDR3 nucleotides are TGCAGCGTTGACTTTAGCGGGAGGGCCCCAGACAATGAGCAGTTCTTC. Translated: CSVDFSGRAPDNEQFF.

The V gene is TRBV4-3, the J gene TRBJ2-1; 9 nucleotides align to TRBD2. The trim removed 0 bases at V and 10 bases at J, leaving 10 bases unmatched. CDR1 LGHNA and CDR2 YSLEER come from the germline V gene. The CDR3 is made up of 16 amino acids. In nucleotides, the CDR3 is TGCGCCAGCAGCCAAGAGGGTACTAGCGGGCCGGGGGAGCAGTTCTTC. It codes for CASSQEGTSGPGEQFF.

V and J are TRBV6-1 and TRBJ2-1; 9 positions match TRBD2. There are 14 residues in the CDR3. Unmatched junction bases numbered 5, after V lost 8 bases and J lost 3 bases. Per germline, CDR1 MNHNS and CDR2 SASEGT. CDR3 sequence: CASYAGGNYNEQFF. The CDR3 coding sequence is TGTGCCAGCTATGCGGGAGGGAACTACAATGAGCAGTTCTTC.

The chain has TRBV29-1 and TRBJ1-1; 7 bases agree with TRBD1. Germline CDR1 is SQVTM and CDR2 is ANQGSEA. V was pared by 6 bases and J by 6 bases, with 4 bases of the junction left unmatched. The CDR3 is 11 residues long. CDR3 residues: CSVNQGAEAFF. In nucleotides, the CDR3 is TGCAGCGTAAACCAGGGGGCTGAAGCTTTCTTT.

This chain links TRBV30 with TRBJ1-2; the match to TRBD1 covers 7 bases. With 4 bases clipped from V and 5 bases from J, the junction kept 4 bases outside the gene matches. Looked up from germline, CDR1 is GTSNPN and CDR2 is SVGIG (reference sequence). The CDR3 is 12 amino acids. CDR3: CAWNWDSYGYTF. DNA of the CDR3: TGTGCCTGGAACTGGGACAGTTATGGCTACACCTTC.